This TCR beta chain was obtained from a study of follicular helper T cells after annual influenza vaccination. General study results and limits: Plasmablast frequency change correlated with clonality change in ICOS+CD38+ cTfh.

Time point noted: 2015-2016 season, pre-vaccination. This CDR3 has 13 amino acids. V lost 7 bases and J lost 7, with 16 bases in between. Germline V CDR1 and CDR2: SQVTM, ANQGSEA. Worth noting for this clone: The antigen is unknown.

The repertoire was sequenced with immunoSEQ multiplex PCR; TCRdb's copy has only in-frame clones and lacks some. Counted here are roughly 15,000 clones, 78% occurring once; the ten biggest clones make up 0.44%. The rearrangement joins TRBV29-1 to TRBJ1-4, with D possibly being TRBD1 (6 bases). The starting material was CXCR5- memory CD4+ T cells sorted from blood, obtained on the day of influenza vaccination. This receptor was taken from an adult who received the influenza vaccine. The CDR3 DNA sequence: TGCAGCGGGATTGACAGGACAAGTGAAAAACTGTTTTTT. It translates to CSGIDRTSEKLFF.